This TCR beta chain derives from a study of T-cell memory formation after mild COVID-19. Study-wide findings and caveats: Contracting clones, day 15 to 85, had balanced CD4/CD8, and later expanders favored CD4+.

TCRdb itself ran the 5' RACE reads through MiXCR, one entry per CDR3 protein. The profile covers 250,000 to 350,000 distinct CDR3 sequences, with around 15% appearing a single time and approximately 23% taken by the ten largest. In the case of this clonotype: Its antigen is still unknown.

The sequence was obtained from a man younger than 35 who had mild COVID-19 (a few samples of this study predate the infection). Cell type and time point are not known. Sequenced sample: PBMCs or a T cell subset sorted from them (not recorded which).

The CDR3 nucleotides read TGCAGTGCTAGACTCTTAGCCAAAAACATTCAGTACTTC. It encodes CSARLLAKNIQYF. The chain has TRBV20-1 and TRBJ2-4, with no clear D. Germline V CDR1 and CDR2: DFQATT, SNEGSKA (reference sequence). The CDR3 is made up of 13 amino acids. The V and J ends lost 2 bases and 0 bases respectively, with 5 bases between them.